This TCR beta chain was documented in a study of blood T cell repertoires in COVID-19. Libraries were prepared by immunoSEQ multiplex PCR; TCRdb keeps only in-frame clonotypes and omits some of them. This sample carries roughly 280,000 clones, around 93% of them seen once, and the ten largest clones take approximately 2.9%. The CDR3 spans 14 residues. The V and J ends lost 7 bases and 6 bases respectively, with 16 bases between them. The germline V gene encodes CDR1 SNHLY and CDR2 FYNNEI. The sequenced sample consisted of PBMCs or T cells enriched from blood (not recorded which). The clonotype was recovered from a middle-aged man who had been exposed to COVID-19. The chain is built from TRBV2 and TRBJ1-5; D unresolved. In nucleotides, the CDR3 is TGTGCCAGCACTATTGGAGCAGCGGGTCAGCCCCAGCATTTT. Translating gives CASTIGAAGQPQHF.